A single sample gave rise to the 7 T cell receptor beta chains below, sequenced in a study of Graves' ophthalmopathy and Graves' hyperthyroidism. Using RNA transcripts, the TCR beta CDR3 regions were amplified. Investigators did first-round RT-PCR with HTBI primers, then second-round multiplex PCR. TCRdb reprocessed the multiplex PCR reads with MiXCR, giving one entry per CDR3 protein. The sample lists about 200,000 distinct CDR3 sequences, under 30% occurring once. What was sequenced was peripheral blood. The source of these receptors is a man in his forties or fifties with Graves' ophthalmopathy.

This clonotype was detected many times. V usage is TRBV4-1 and J usage is TRBJ1-4, with TRBD1 matching over 7 bases. The V and J ends lost 2 bases and 7 bases, in that order; junction bases with no gene match: 16. Germline V gene lookup returns CDR1 MGHRA and CDR2 YSYEKL. The CDR3 has 18 residues. In nucleotides, the CDR3 is TGCGCCAGCAGCCAAAGGTGGGCCGGAGGGGGCGCGGGTGAAAAACTGTTTTTT. It translates to CASSQRWAGGGAGEKLFF.

This clonotype occurred many times. The rearrangement links TRBV5-1 to TRBJ2-7; D call uncertain. The CDR3 sequence is 16 residues long. Trimming left V 0 bases short and J 3 bases short, with 16 bases between. Germline CDR1 is SGHRS and CDR2 is YFSETQ. The CDR3 DNA is TGCGCCAGCAGCTTGGAGCCAGTAGAACTTTTCTACGAGCAGTACTTC. It translates to CASSLEPVELFYEQYF.

Ten or more counts support this clonotype. CDR3 sequence reads: CASSQPGAETQYF. The CDR3 DNA sequence: TGCGCCAGCAGCCAACCCGGGGCCGAGACCCAGTACTTC. The V and J genes are TRBV4-1 and TRBJ2-5; D assignment may be TRBD1 or TRBD2 (5 bases each). Trimming left V 2 bases short and J 5 bases short, with 9 bases between. CDR1 is MGHRA, CDR2 YSYEKL, per germline. There are 13 residues in the CDR3.

This clonotype has at least ten counts. The rearrangement joins TRBV12-3 or TRBV12-4 to TRBJ2-3; 11 bases fit TRBD2. This CDR3 is built from 17 residues. Losses at the gene ends were 4 bases for V and 3 bases for J; bases not matched to a gene: 9. CDR3 loop: CASSSLAGGLSTDTQYF. The CDR3 nucleotides are TGTGCCAGCAGTTCCCTAGCGGGAGGACTCTCTACAGATACGCAGTATTTT.

This clonotype was seen many times. The rearrangement joins TRBV7-2 to TRBJ1-3; unclear D gene. The CDR3 is 15 residues long. Germline loops: CDR1 SGHTA, CDR2 FQGNSA. Deletions cut 2 bases from V and 0 bases from J, with 8 bases between. CDR3 protein: CASSLQESSGNTIYF. The CDR3 DNA reads TGTGCCAGCAGCTTACAGGAAAGCTCTGGAAACACCATATATTTT. The whole variable domain, filled in from reference TRBV7-2 and TRBJ1-3, reads GAGVSQSPSNKVTEKGKDVELRCDPISGHTALYWYRQSLGQGLEFLIYFQGNSAPDKSGLPSDRFSAERTGGSVSTLTIQRTQQEDSAVYLCASSLQESSGNTIYFGEGSWLTVV.

This clonotype appeared many times. This sequence joins TRBV6-5 and TRBJ2-2; D gene unclear. V was shortened by 0 bases and J by 1 base, with 3 bases between the two germline ends. The CDR3 is 14 residues long. CDR1 and CDR2 (germline): MNHEY, SVGAGI. This CDR3 is CASSYSRNTGELFF. CDR3 bases: TGTGCCAGCAGTTACTCCAGGAACACCGGGGAGCTGTTTTTT.

This clonotype occurred many times. The chain links TRBV7-2 to TRBJ1-5; a weak D match, TRBD1 (6 bases). V lost 4 bases, J lost 5 bases, and 6 bases lay in between. The germline V gene encodes CDR1 SGHTA and CDR2 FQGNSA. This CDR3 contains 12 residues. This CDR3 is CASSWTDQPQHF. CDR3 in DNA: TGTGCCAGCAGCTGGACAGATCAGCCCCAGCATTTT.